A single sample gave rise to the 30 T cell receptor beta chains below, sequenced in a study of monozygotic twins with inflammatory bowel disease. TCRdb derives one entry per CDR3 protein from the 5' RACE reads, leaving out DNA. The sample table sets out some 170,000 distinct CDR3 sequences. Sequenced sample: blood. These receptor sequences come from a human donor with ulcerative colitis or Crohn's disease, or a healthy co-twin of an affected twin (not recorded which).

CDR3 amino acids: CSVGTSGSDTQYF. V usage is TRBV29-1 and J usage is TRBJ2-3; absent DNA, TCRdb's TRBD2 call cannot be checked. The CDR3 length is 13 residues. The germline gives CDR1 SQVTM, CDR2 ANQGSEA.

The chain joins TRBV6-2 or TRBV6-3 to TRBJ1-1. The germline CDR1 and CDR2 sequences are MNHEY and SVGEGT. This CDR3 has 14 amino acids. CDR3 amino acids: CASSRSGEIDEAFF.

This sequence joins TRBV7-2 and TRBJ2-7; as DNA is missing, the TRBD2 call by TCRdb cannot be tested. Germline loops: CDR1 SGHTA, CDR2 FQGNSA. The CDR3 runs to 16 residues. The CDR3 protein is CASSLSRTSGTYEQYF. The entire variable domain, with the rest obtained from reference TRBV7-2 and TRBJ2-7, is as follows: GAGVSQSPSNKVTEKGKDVELRCDPISGHTALYWYRQSLGQGLEFLIYFQGNSAPDKSGLPSDRFSAERTGGSVSTLTIQRTQQEDSAVYLCASSLSRTSGTYEQYFGPGTRLTVT.

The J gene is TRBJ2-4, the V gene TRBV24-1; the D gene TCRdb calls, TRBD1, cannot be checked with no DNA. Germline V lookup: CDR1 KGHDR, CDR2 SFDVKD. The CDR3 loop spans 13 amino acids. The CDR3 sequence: CATQPQGSNIQYF.

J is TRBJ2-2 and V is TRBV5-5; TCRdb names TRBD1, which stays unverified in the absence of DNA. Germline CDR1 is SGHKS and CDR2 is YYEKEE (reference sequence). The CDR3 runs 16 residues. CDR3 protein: CASSTGPATNTGELFF. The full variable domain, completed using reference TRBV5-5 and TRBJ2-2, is DAGVTQSPTHLIKTRGQQVTLRCSPISGHKSVSWYQQVLGQGPQFIFQYYEKEERGRGNFPDRFSARQFPNYSSELNVNALLLGDSALYLCASSTGPATNTGELFFGEGSRLTVL.

The chain's CDR3 is CASSQDMAATGNTIYF. The chain is built from TRBV4-2 and TRBJ1-3. Germline CDR1 reads LGHNA; CDR2 reads YNFKEQ. The CDR3 totals 16 residues.

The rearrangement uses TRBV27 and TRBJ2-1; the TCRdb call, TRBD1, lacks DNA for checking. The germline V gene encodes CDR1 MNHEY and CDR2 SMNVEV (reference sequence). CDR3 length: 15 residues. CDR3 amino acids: CASGSFGTPSMEQFF.

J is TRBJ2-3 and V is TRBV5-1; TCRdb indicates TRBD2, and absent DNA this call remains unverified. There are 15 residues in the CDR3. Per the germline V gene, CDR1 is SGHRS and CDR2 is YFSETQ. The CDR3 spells CASSLEQGGTDTQYF.

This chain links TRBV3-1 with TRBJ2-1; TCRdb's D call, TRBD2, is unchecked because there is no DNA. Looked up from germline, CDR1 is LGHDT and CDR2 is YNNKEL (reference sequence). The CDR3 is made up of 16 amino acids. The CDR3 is CASSQGLGTYYNEQFF.

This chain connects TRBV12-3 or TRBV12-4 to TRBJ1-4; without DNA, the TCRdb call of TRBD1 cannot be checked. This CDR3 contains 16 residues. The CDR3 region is CASTRGGYPTNEKLFF.

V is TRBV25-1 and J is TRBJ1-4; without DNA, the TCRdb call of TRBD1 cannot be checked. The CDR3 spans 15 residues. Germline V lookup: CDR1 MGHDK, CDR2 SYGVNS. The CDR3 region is CASSEYTGSSEKLFF.

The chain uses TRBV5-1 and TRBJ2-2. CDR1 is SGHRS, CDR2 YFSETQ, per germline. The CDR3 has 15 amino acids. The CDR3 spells CASSLNPSDTGELFF.

The CDR3 loop is CASSFSESYEQYF. This chain connects TRBV7-2 to TRBJ2-7. CDR3 size: 13 residues. The germline gives CDR1 SGHTA, CDR2 FQGNSA.

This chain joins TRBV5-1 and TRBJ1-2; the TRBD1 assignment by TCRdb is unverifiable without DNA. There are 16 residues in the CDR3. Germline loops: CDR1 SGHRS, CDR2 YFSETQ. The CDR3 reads CASSLAGTESNYGYTF.

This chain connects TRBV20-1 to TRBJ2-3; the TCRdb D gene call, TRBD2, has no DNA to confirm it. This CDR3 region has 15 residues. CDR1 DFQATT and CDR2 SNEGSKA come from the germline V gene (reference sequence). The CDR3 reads CSAVAQRGVGDTQYF.

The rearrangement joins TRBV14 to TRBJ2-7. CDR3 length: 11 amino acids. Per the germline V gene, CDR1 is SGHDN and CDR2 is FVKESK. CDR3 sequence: CASGLYRRQYF.

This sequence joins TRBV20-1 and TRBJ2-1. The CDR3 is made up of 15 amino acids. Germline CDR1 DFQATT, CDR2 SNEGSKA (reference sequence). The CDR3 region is CSARAGSSRFNEQFF.

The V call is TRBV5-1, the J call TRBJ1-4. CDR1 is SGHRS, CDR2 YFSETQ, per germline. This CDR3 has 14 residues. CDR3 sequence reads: CASSSDRGNEKLFF.

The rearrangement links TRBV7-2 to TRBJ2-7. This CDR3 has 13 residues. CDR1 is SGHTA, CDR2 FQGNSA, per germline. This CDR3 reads CASSSPDGYEQYF.

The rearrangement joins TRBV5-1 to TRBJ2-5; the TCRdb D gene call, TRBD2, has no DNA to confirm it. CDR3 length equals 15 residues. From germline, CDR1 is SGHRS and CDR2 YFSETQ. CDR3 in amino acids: CASSPEAGLQETQYF.

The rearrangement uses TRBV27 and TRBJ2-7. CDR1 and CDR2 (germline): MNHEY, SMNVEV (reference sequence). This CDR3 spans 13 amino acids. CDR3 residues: CASSFGSFYEQYF.

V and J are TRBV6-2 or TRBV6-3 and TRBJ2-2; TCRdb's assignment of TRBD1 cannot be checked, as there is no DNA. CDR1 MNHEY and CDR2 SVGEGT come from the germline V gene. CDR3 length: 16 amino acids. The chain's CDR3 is CASGFTGGAPAGELFF.

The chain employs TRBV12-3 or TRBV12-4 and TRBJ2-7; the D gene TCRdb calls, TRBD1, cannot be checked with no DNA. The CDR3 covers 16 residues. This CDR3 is CASSPPTGGAFYEQYF.

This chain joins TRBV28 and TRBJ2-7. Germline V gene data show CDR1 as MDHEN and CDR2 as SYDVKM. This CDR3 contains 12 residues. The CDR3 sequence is CASSTGLYEQYF.

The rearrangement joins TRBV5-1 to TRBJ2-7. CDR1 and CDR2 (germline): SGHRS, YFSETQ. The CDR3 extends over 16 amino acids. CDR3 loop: CASSMGLHHPDDEQYF.

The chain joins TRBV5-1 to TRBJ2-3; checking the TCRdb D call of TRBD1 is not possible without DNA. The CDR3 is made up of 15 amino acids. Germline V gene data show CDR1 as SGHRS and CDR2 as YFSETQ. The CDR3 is CASSLGGGSTDTQYF.

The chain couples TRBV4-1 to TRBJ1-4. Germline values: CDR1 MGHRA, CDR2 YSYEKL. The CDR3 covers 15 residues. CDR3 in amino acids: CASSQGTLANEKLFF.

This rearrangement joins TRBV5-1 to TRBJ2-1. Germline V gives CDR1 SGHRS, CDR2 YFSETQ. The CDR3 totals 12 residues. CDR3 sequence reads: CASSLDGPEQFF.

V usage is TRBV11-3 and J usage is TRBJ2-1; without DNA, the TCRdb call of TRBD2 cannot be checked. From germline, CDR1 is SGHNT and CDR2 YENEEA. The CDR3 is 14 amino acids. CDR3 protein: CASSRTGRVDEQFF.

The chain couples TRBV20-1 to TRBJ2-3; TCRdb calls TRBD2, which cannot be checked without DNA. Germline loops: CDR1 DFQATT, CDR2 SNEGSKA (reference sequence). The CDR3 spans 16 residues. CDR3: CSARAVVAGDTDTQYF.